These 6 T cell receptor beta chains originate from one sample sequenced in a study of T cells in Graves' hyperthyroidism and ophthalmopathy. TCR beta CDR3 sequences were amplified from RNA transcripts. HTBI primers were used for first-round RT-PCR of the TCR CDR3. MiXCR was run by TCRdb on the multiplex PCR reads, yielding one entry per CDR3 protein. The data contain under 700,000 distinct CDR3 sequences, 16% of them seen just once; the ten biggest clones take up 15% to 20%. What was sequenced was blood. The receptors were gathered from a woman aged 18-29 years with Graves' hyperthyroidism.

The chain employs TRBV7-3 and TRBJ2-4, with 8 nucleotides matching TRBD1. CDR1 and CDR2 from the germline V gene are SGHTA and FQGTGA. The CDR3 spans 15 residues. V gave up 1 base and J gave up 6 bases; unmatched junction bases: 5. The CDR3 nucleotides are TGTGCCAGCAGCTTAAGTCCAGGGGGCACAAACATTCAGTACTTC. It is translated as CASSLSPGGTNIQYF.

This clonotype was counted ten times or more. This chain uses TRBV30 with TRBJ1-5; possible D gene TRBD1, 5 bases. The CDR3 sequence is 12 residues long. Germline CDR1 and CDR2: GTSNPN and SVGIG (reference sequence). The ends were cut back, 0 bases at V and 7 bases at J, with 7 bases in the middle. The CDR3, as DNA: TGTGCCTGGAGTGTAGGGGAACAGCCCCAGCATTTT. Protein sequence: CAWSVGEQPQHF.

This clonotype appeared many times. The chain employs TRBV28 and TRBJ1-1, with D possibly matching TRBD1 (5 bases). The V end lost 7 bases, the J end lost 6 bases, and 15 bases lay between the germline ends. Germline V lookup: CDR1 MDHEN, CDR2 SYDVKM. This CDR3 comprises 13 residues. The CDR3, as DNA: TGTGCCAGCATGGACCCCGGGGACGCTGAAGCTTTCTTT. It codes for CASMDPGDAEAFF.

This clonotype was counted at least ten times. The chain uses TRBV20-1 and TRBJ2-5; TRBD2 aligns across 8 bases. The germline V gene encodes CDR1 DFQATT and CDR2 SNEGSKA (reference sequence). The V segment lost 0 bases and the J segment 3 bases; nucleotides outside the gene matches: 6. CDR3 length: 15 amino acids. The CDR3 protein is CSARDGTRVKETQYF. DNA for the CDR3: TGCAGTGCTAGAGATGGGACTAGGGTTAAAGAGACCCAGTACTTC.

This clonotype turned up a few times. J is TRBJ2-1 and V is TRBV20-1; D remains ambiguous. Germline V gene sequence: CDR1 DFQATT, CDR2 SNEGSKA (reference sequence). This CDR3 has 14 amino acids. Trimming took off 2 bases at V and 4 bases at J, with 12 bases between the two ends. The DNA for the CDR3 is TGCAGTGCTAGACTCCCCCGATCATACAATGAGCAGTTCTTC. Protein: CSARLPRSYNEQFF.

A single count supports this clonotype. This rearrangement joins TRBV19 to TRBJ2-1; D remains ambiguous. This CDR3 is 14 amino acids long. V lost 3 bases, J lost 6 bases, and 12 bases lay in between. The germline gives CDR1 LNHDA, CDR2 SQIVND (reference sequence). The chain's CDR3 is CASSIARIGNEQFF. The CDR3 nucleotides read TGTGCCAGTAGTATTGCTAGAATAGGCAATGAGCAGTTCTTC. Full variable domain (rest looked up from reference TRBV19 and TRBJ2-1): DGGITQSPKYLFRKEGQNVTLSCEQNLNHDAMYWYRQDPGQGLRLIYYSQIVNDFQKGDIAEGYSVSREKKESFPLTVTSAQKNPTAFYLCASSIARIGNEQFFGPGTRLTVL.